This is a list of T cell receptor beta chains from one sample in a study of graft-versus-host responses after intestinal transplantation. These receptors are not linked to any known antigen. The protocol was immunoSEQ multiplex PCR, while the TCRdb copy is restricted to in-frame clones and leaves out a portion. Found here are some 120,000 clones, 85% to 95% of them singletons; the top ten hold approximately 1.2%. The sequencing used unstimulated CD8+ T cells sorted from spleen or lymph node cells, collected before transplant. Receptors were obtained from a human donor who was the organ donor for an intestinal transplant. The CDR3 runs from the conserved cysteine through the conserved F or W. The D gene is left open where the match is weak. Not all rows give a size; the values are once, few, many and, for expanded clones, a class.

>.|TRBJ2-5|TRBV10-2|TRBD1
TGCGCCAGCAGTGGGACAGGGGGCGGACAAGAGACCCAGTACTTC
CASSGTGGGQETQYF
>.|TRBJ2-1|TRBV11-2|.
TGTGCCAGCAGCTTAGGGGGGAGAGGAAACAATGAGCAGTTCTTC
CASSLGGRGNNEQFF
>.|TRBJ2-3|TRBV5-1|.
TGCGCCAGCAGCTTGGAACGAGGGAAGGAGGGCACAGATACGCAGTATTTT
CASSLERGKEGTDTQYF
>once|TRBJ2-7|TRBV4-1|TRBD1
TGCGCCAGCAGCCAAGGGACAGGGTGGTACGAGCAGTACTTC
CASSQGTGWYEQYF
>.|TRBJ2-7|TRBV19|.
TGTGCCAGTAGTATAGCCAGCGGTTATCCCTACGAGCAGTACTTC
CASSIASGYPYEQYF
>.|TRBJ1-2|TRBV9|.
TGTGCCAGCAGCCCATCTCTCACTTGGACCGCGAGGGACTATGGCTACACCTTC
CASSPSLTWTARDYGYTF
>once|TRBJ1-2|TRBV29-1|.
TGCAGCGTTCCATCCCCGTCTAACTATGGCTACACCTTC
CSVPSPSNYGYTF
>.|TRBJ1-1|TRBV19|.
TGTGCCAGCAAAACCGGTCAGGGTTGGACCGAAGCTTTCTTT
CASKTGQGWTEAFF
>.|TRBJ1-2|TRBV7-9|.
TGTGCCAGCAGCCACGGGACACGCCCTGACGGCTACACCTTC
CASSHGTRPDGYTF
>.|TRBJ2-5|TRBV11-2|TRBD1
TGTGCCAGCAGCTCCACAGGGGGCAGGGAGACCCAGTACTTC
CASSSTGGRETQYF
>.|TRBJ1-6|TRBV6-5|.
TGTGCCAGCAGTTACTCTTCCTCAAATTCACCCCTCCACTTT
CASSYSSSNSPLHF
>.|TRBJ1-2|TRBV9|.
TGTGCCAGCAGCCCGCGGGCCCTATCCTTAAACTATGGCTACACCTTC
CASSPRALSLNYGYTF
>.|TRBJ2-2|TRBV2|TRBD2
TGTGCCAGCAGTTACCCAATAGCGGGAGGGACCGGGGAGCTGTTTTTT
CASSYPIAGGTGELFF
>.|TRBJ1-4|TRBV4-1|.
TGCGCCAGCAGCACCTCAGGGGTCGCTAATGAAAAACTGTTTTTT
CASSTSGVANEKLFF
>.|TRBJ2-1|TRBV19|TRBD2
TGTGCCAGTAGTGGCGGGAGGGACCGGGGGATAAATGAGCAGTTCTTC
CASSGGRDRGINEQFF
>.|TRBJ1-2|TRBV5-4|TRBD1
TGTGCCAGCAGCCCACAGGGGAGAATGGATGGCTACACCTTC
CASSPQGRMDGYTF
>.|TRBJ2-5|TRBV28|.
TGTGCCAGCAGACAGGGAGGAGAGACCCAGTACTTC
CASRQGGETQYF
>once|TRBJ2-5|TRBV5-6|.
TGTGCCAGCAGCTTGGTGGGTTGGGGGGGCGAGACCCAGTACTTC
CASSLVGWGGETQYF
>.|TRBJ1-1|TRBV6-6|.
TGTGCCAGCAGCCTAACAGGAATGAACACTGAAGCTTTCTTT
CASSLTGMNTEAFF
>.|TRBJ2-5|TRBV6-4|.
TGTGCCAGCAGTGGACAGTGGTACCAAGAGACCCAGTACTTC
CASSGQWYQETQYF
>.|TRBJ2-1|TRBV6-5|.
TGTGCCAGCAGTAGAGGGAGCTCCTACAATGAGCAGTTCTTC
CASSRGSSYNEQFF
>once|TRBJ1-1|TRBV5-1|.
TGCGCCAGCAGCTTGTGGAGCCCCACTGAAGCTTTCTTT
CASSLWSPTEAFF
>few|TRBJ2-7|TRBV6-6|TRBD2
TGTGCCAGCAGCGGGGGGCTAGCGGGCCTAACCTACGAGCAGTACTTC
CASSGGLAGLTYEQYF
>.|TRBJ2-1|TRBV5-6|TRBD2
TGTGCCAGCAGCTTGGGAAGCGGGAGTCGTTTGGATGAGCAGTTCTTC
CASSLGSGSRLDEQFF
>.|TRBJ2-7|TRBV28|.
TGTGCCAGCAGTTCGCCCGCAGGGGGAGCGGGGGCCTACGAGCAGTACTTC
CASSSPAGGAGAYEQYF
>.|TRBJ2-1|TRBV4-1|TRBD2
TGCGCCAGCAGCCTCCGTTCGAGCGGGAGCCCTGATGAGCAGTTCTTC
CASSLRSSGSPDEQFF
>.|TRBJ2-2|TRBV19|TRBD2
TGTGCCAGTAGCCCGGGGGGCACCGGGGAGCTGTTTTTT
CASSPGGTGELFF
>.|TRBJ2-3|TRBV21-1|.
TGTGCCAGCAGCAAAGAAGGAAGTAGCACAGATACGCAGTATTTT
CASSKEGSSTDTQYF
>.|TRBJ2-2|TRBV25-1|.
TGTGCCAGCAGTACCTCCCGACAGTTGAACACCGGGGAGCTGTTTTTT
CASSTSRQLNTGELFF
>.|TRBJ1-1|TRBV30|.
TGTGCCTGGAGCCCGAACCTTGAAGCTTTCTTT
CAWSPNLEAFF
>once|TRBJ2-3|TRBV30|.
TGTGCCTGGAGTGTAGCCGGAGGGCCTACAGATACGCAGTATTTT
CAWSVAGGPTDTQYF
>.|TRBJ2-2|TRBV27|.
TGTGCCAGCAGTCTTATTCCCCCCGGGGAGCTGTTTTTT
CASSLIPPGELFF
>.|TRBJ1-1|TRBV28|.
TGTGCCAGCAGTTTGGATGAGGAGAAGGGGAACACTGAAGCTTTCTTT
CASSLDEEKGNTEAFF
>.|TRBJ2-1|TRBV15|.
TGTGCCACCAGCATTCGGGGGATCGGGGATGAGCAGTTCTTC
CATSIRGIGDEQFF
>.|TRBJ1-2|TRBV28|.
TGTGCCAGCAGTTTACGTCGGGACTATGGCTACACCTTC
CASSLRRDYGYTF
>few|TRBJ2-7|TRBV10-3|TRBD1
TGTGCCATCAGTGGGATCGTTTGGGACAGCCGTCTCGTGCAGTACTTC
CAISGIVWDSRLVQYF
>.|TRBJ1-6|TRBV19|.
TGTGCCAGCACCAGCAGGGGTAATTCACCCCTCCACTTT
CASTSRGNSPLHF
>.|TRBJ2-1|TRBV11-3|.
TGTGCCAGCAGAGGAGGACCCAACAATGAGCAGTTCTTC
CASRGGPNNEQFF
>.|TRBJ2-7|TRBV4-3|.
TGCGCCAGCAGCCAAGATCCTACTATCCGATACGAGCAGTACTTC
CASSQDPTIRYEQYF
>.|TRBJ1-2|TRBV2|.
TGTGCCATCCGGACTGATGATGGCTACACCTTC
CAIRTDDGYTF
>.|TRBJ1-1|TRBV27|.
TGTGCCAGCAGTATCCTAGAGGGGACTGAAGCTTTCTTT
CASSILEGTEAFF
>.|TRBJ2-7|TRBV5-1|.
TGCGCCAGCAGAATTGGCACCCTAACGAGGCAGTACTTC
CASRIGTLTRQYF
>.|TRBJ1-1|TRBV5-4|.
TGTGCCAGCAGCTACGGGGACACTGAAGCTTTCTTT
CASSYGDTEAFF
>.|TRBJ2-3|TRBV5-3|.
TGTGCCAGAAGCCCTGTAAAACCAGGCACAGATACGCAGTATTTT
CARSPVKPGTDTQYF
>.|TRBJ2-7|TRBV4-1|.
TGCGCCAGCAGCCAAGGTCGGGGGACCTCCTACGAGCAGTACTTC
CASSQGRGTSYEQYF
>.|TRBJ2-5|TRBV5-7|TRBD2
TGTGCCAGCAGCTTGGCCGGGACTAGTGAACCAGAGACCCAGTACTTC
CASSLAGTSEPETQYF
>.|TRBJ2-6|TRBV18|TRBD1
TGTGCCAGCTCACCGCCGGGACAGGGGGCCGCGCATTACTCTGGGGCCAACGTCCTGACTTTC
CASSPPGQGAAHYSGANVLTF
>.|TRBJ2-7|TRBV5-1|TRBD1
TGCGCCAGCAGCTGGGGACAGGGGTACTCCTACGAGCAGTACTTC
CASSWGQGYSYEQYF
>.|TRBJ2-7|TRBV6-6|TRBD1
TGTGCCAGCAGTTCGTGGGACAGAGCCTTCTACGAGCAGTACTTC
CASSSWDRAFYEQYF
>.|TRBJ2-1|TRBV19|.
TGTGCCAGTAGTATATCAATTCCCTCGGACTACTACAATGAGCAGTTCTTC
CASSISIPSDYYNEQFF
>.|TRBJ1-2|TRBV9|TRBD1
TGTGCCAGCAGCGCGACGGGACAGGGGGCCGAAGCTAACTATGGCTACACCTTC
CASSATGQGAEANYGYTF
>.|TRBJ2-7|TRBV15|.
TGTGCCACCAGCGTCGGGGGGCACTCCTACGAGCAGTACTTC
CATSVGGHSYEQYF
>.|TRBJ2-1|TRBV9|.
TGTGCCAGCAGCGTAGGGCGAGGGAATGAGCAGTTCTTC
CASSVGRGNEQFF
>once|TRBJ1-1|TRBV9|TRBD1
TGTGCCAGCAGCGTAGGGGGCCTGACAGGGCCGAAAACTGAAGCTTTCTTT
CASSVGGLTGPKTEAFF
>.|TRBJ2-5|TRBV23-1|.
TGCGCCAGCAGTCAATCCCGACTGCCACGGAAAGAGACCCAGTACTTC
CASSQSRLPRKETQYF